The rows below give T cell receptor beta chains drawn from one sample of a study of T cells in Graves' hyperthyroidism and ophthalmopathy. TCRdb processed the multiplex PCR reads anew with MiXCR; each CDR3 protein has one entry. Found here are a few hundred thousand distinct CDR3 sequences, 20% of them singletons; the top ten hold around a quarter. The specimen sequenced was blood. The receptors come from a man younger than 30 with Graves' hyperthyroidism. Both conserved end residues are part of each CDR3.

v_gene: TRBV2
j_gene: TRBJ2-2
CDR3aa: CASRVWNGEVGELFF

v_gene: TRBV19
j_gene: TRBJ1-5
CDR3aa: CASSIGPGWEQPQHF

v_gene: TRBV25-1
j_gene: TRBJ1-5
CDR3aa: CASSAWGSGQPQHF

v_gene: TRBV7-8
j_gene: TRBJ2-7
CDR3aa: CASSSIDGVGYEQYF

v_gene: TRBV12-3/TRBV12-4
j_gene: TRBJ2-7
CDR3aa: CASSWAGAYEQYF

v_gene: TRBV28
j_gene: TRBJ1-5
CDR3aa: CASSLLWANQPQHF

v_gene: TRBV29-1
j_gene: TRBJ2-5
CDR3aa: CSVEGMEQETQYF

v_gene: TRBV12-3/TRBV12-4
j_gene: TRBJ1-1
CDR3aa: CASSQKGSTEAFF

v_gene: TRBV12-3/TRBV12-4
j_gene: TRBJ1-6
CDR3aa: CASSTGTVRSRNSPLHF

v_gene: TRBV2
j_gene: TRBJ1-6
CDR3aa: CASGPPRANSPLHF

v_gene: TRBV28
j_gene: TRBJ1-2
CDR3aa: CASSSVPGGGYGYTF

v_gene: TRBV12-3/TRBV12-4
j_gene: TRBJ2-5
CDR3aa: CASSLSTGGETQYF

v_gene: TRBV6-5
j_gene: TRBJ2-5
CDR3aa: CASSYSGLSETQYF

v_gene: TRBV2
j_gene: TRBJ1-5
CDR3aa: CASRYRAGQPQHF

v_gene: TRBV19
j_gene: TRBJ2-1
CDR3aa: CASSRSSGVAWNEQFF

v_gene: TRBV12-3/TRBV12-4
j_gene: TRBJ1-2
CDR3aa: CASSPTWVGGGYTF

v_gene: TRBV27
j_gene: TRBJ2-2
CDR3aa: CASSRQGFANTGELFF

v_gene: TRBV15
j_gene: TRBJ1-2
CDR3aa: CATSVAGYHGYTF

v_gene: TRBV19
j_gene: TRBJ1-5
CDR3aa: CASSLLGSASNQPQHF

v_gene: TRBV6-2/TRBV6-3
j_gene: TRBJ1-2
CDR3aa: CASISGGSPLYGYTF

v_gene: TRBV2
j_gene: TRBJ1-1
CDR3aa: CASTLGGKNTEAFF

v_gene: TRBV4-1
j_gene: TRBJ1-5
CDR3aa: CASSPRTPGGQPQHF

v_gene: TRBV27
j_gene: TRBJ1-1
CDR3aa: CASSLSGRPNTEAFF

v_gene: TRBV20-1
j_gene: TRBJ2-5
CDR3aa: CSAIREVETQYF

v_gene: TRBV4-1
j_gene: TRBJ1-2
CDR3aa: CASSHGQSFSPFLYGYTF

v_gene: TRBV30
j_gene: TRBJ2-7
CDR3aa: CAWSATRTGHEQYF

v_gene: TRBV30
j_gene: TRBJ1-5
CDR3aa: CAWSGALGQPQHF

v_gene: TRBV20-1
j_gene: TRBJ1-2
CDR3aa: CSASRDPYYGYTF

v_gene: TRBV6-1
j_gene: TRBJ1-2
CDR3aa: CASSEWGYTF

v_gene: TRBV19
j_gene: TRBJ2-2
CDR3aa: CASSNGQNTGELFF

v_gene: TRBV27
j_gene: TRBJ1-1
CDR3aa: CASSLGDDTEAFF

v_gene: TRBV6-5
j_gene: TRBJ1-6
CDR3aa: CASSYPDRNSPLHF

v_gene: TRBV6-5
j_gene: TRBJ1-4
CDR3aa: CASSYLLNEKLFF

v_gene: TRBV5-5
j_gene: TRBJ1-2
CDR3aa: CASSLTGGHGYTF

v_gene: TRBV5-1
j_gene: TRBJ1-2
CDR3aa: CASSLDVGDGYTF

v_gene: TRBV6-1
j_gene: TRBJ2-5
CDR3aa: CASSSYWDLVSETQYF

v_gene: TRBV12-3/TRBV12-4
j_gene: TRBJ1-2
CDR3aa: CASSLATAYDGYTF

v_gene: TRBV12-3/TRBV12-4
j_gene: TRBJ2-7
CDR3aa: CASSLSPPGTRDEQYF

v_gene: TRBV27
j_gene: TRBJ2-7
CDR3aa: CSSSFRDSYEQYF

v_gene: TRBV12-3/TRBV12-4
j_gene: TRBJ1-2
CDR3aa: CASGIQGVRGYTF